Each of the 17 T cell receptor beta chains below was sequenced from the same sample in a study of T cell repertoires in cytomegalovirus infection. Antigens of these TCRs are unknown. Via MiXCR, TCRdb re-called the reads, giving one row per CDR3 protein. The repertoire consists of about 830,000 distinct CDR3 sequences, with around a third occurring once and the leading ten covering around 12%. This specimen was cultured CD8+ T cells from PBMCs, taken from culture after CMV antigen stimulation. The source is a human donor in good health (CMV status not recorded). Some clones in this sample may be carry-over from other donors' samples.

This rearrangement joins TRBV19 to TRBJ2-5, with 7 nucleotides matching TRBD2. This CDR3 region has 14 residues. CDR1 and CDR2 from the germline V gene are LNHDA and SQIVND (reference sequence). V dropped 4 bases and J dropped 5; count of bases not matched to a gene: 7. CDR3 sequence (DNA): TGTGCCAGTAGTAATCCAGCGGGGAAGGAGACCCAGTACTTC. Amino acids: CASSNPAGKETQYF.

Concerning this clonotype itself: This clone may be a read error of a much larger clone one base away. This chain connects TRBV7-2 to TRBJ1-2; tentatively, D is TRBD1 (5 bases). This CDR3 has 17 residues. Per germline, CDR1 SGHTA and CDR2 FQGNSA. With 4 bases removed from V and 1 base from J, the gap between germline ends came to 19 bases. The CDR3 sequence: CASSSTTRGVINYGYTF. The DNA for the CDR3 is TGTGCCAGCAGCTCGACGACAAGGGGAGTTATTAACTATGGCTACACCTTC.

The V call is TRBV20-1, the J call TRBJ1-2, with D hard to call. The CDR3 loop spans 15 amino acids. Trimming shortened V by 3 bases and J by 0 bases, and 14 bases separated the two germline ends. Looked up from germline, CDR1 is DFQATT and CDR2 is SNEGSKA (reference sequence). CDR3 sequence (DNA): TGCAGTGCTAGGTCCCTTGAGGGAGCTAACTATGGCTACACCTTC. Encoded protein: CSARSLEGANYGYTF.

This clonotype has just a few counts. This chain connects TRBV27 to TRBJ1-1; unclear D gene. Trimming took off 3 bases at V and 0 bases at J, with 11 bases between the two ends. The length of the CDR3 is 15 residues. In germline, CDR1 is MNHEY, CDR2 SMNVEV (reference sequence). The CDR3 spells CASSFRSGLNTEAFF. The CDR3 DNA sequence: TGTGCCAGCAGTTTTAGATCGGGCCTGAACACTGAAGCTTTCTTT.

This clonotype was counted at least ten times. In nucleotides, the CDR3 is TGTGCCAGCAGCTTAAGAGCGGGGGGCTCCCCTCGCACAGATACGCAGTATTTT. Its protein is CASSLRAGGSPRTDTQYF. The rearrangement links TRBV7-8 to TRBJ2-3, with 9 positions matching TRBD2. The germline gives CDR1 SGHVS, CDR2 FQNEAQ. The CDR3 has 18 residues. The trim removed 2 bases at V and 1 base at J, leaving 10 bases unmatched.

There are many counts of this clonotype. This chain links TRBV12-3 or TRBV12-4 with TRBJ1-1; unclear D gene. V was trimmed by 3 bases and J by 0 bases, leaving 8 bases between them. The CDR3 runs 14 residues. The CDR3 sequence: CASSLAPLNTEAFF. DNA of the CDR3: TGTGCCAGCAGTTTGGCCCCCTTGAACACTGAAGCTTTCTTT.

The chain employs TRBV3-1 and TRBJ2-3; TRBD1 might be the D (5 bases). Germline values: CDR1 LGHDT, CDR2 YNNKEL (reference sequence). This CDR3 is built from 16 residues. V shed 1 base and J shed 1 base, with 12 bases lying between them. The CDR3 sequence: CASSQASVGRTDTQYF. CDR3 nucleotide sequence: TGTGCCAGCAGCCAAGCAAGCGTGGGGCGCACAGATACGCAGTATTTT.

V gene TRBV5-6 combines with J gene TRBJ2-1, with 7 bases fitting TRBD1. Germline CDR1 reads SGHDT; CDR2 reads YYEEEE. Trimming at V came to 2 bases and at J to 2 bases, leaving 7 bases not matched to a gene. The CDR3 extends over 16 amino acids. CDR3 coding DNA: TGTGCCAGCAGCTTTTTCCGACAGGGTCCCTACAATGAGCAGTTCTTC. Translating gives CASSFFRQGPYNEQFF.

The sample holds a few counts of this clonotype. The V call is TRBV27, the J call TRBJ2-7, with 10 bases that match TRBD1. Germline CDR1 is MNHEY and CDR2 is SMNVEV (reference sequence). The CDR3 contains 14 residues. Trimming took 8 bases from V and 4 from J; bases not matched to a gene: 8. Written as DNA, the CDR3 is TGTGCCAGCTCCGACAGGGGGCGGATTTACGAGCAGTACGTC. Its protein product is CASSDRGRIYEQYV.

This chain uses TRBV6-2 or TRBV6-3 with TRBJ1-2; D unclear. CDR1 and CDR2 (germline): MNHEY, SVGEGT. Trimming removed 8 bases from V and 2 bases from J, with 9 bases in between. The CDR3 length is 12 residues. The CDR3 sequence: CASLRRNYGYTF. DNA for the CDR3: TGTGCCAGCCTAAGAAGAAACTATGGCTACACCTTC.

The CDR3 loop reads CASSPELVDLGYGYTF. The CDR3 DNA reads as TGTGCCAGCAGCCCCGAGTTAGTGGACCTGGGCTATGGCTACACCTTC. V is TRBV7-3 and J is TRBJ1-2; D unresolved. Germline V gene sequence: CDR1 SGHTA, CDR2 FQGTGA. The CDR3 extends over 16 amino acids. The V and J ends lost 5 bases and 4 bases respectively, with 20 bases between them.

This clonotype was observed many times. The CDR3 is CASSYSTDNEQFF. In DNA form, the CDR3 reads TGTGCCAGCAGTTACTCGACAGACAATGAGCAGTTCTTC. The chain recombines TRBV6-5 with TRBJ2-1; D possibly corresponds to TRBD1 (5 bases). The germline V gene encodes CDR1 MNHEY and CDR2 SVGAGI. Deletions cut 0 bases from V and 5 bases from J, with 5 bases between. The CDR3 is 13 amino acids.

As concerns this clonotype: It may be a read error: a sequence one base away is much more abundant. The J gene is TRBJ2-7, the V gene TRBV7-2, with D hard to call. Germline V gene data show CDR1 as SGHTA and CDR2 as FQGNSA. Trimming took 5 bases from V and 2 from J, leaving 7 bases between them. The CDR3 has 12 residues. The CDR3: CTSSTTPYEQYV. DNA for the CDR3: TGTACCAGCAGCACGACGCCCTACGAGCAGTACGTC.

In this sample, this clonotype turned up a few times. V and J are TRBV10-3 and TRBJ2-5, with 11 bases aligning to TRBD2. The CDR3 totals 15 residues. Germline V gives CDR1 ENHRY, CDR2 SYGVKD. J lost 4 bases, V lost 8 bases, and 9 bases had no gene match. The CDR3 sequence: CAIRSSGGDGETQYF. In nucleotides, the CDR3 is TGTGCCATCCGCAGTAGCGGGGGGGATGGAGAGACCCAGTACTTC.

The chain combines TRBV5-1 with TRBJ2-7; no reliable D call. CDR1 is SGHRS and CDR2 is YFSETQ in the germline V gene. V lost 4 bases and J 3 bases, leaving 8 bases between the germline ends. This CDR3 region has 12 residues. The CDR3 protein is CASSGEFYEQYF. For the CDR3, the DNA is TGCGCCAGCAGCGGTGAGTTCTACGAGCAGTACTTC.

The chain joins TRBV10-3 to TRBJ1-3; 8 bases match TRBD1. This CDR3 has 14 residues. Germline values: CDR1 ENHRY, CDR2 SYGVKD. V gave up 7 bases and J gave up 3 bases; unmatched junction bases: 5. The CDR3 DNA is TGTGCCATCACCCGGGACAGGCGTGGAAACACCATATATTTT. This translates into CAITRDRRGNTIYF.

DNA of the CDR3: TGTGCCAGCAGTTTAGGCGACAGGGTTACCGGGGAGCTGTTTTTT. It codes for CASSLGDRVTGELFF. The chain couples TRBV27 to TRBJ2-2; TRBD1 agrees at 7 bases. Germline assignment: CDR1 MNHEY and CDR2 SMNVEV (reference sequence). The CDR3 is 15 amino acids. Unmatched junction bases numbered 5, after V lost 2 bases and J lost 5 bases.